Following are 8 T cell receptor beta chains from one sample sequenced in a study of T cells of healthy individuals. MiXCR, applied by TCRdb to the 5' RACE reads, yields one record per CDR3 protein. The repertoire holds 60,000 to 70,000 distinct CDR3 sequences, with about a sixth as singletons. The receptors derive from a human donor in good health.

V usage is TRBV7-2 and J usage is TRBJ1-1, with 12 bases lining up with TRBD1. V lost 4 bases to trimming and J lost 6 bases; unmatched junction nucleotides: 21. CDR1 is SGHTA, CDR2 FQGNSA, per germline. This CDR3 comprises 20 residues. The DNA of the CDR3 is TGTGCCAGCAGCTCGCTGCCCGCCTGGGGGACAGGGGGCGTATACGCTGAAGCTTTCTTT. Its protein product is CASSSLPAWGTGGVYAEAFF.

This clonotype came up a few times. This chain's CDR3 is CASSLQGYLTDTQYF. Here the CDR3 DNA reads TGTGCCAGCAGCTTGCAGGGGTATTTAACAGATACGCAGTATTTT. V is TRBV7-2 and J is TRBJ2-3; D may be TRBD1 (6 bases). The CDR3 runs to 15 residues. Germline values: CDR1 SGHTA, CDR2 FQGNSA. Trimming shortened V by 3 bases and J by 3 bases, and 13 bases separated the two germline ends.

This clonotype appeared a few times. In DNA form, the CDR3 reads TGTGCCAGCAGTTACGGTCAGGGGGCTTTCTACGAGCAGTACTTC. This encodes CASSYGQGAFYEQYF. The chain uses TRBV6-5 and TRBJ2-7, with TRBD1 matching over 8 bases. The CDR3 extends over 15 amino acids. After removal of 2 bases from V and 3 bases from J, the junction contained 6 bases not matched to a gene. Germline lookup yields CDR1 MNHEY and CDR2 SVGAGI.

The chain joins TRBV7-9 to TRBJ2-2; no definite D call. CDR3 length equals 14 residues. Germline CDR1 SEHNR, CDR2 FQNEAQ (reference sequence). V was pared by 1 base and J by 6 bases, with 9 bases between. The CDR3 nucleotides read TGTGCCAGCAGCTTAGGGGATATCTCCGGGGAGCTGTTTTTT. Protein product: CASSLGDISGELFF.

The chain links TRBV28 to TRBJ2-7; weak D call: TRBD2 (5 bases). The CDR3 has 11 residues. Deletions cut 8 bases from V and 5 bases from J, with 10 bases between. CDR1 and CDR2 (germline): MDHEN, SYDVKM. CDR3 DNA: TGTGCCAGCCGGGATTTTAACGAGCAGTACTTC. Encoded protein: CASRDFNEQYF. The variable domain in full, with the rest retrieved from reference TRBV28 and TRBJ2-7, is DVKVTQSSRYLVKRTGEKVFLECVQDMDHENMFWYRQDPGLGLRLIYFSYDVKMKEKGDIPEGYSVSREKKERFSLILESASTNQTSMYLCASRDFNEQYFGPGTRLTVT.

This clonotype was observed a few times. The V gene is TRBV28, the J gene TRBJ2-3, with D maybe TRBD1 (6 bases). CDR3 length: 14 residues. The germline gives CDR1 MDHEN, CDR2 SYDVKM. V was pared by 3 bases and J by 0 bases, with 7 bases between. CDR3 protein: CASSLDSSTDTQYF. For the CDR3, the DNA is TGTGCCAGCAGTTTGGACAGTAGCACAGATACGCAGTATTTT.

This chain connects TRBV12-3 or TRBV12-4 to TRBJ1-6; weak D call: TRBD1 (5 bases). Between the trimmed V and J ends, which lost 5 bases and 3 bases, there was a span of 8 bases. The CDR3 runs 14 residues. The CDR3 reads CASSRTHYNSPLHF. In DNA form, the CDR3 reads TGTGCCAGCAGTCGGACACACTATAATTCACCCCTCCACTTT.

This clonotype was seen repeatedly, ten times or more. This chain uses TRBV7-9 with TRBJ2-2; perhaps TRBD2 as D (6 bases). The CDR3 length is 15 residues. Germline assignment: CDR1 SEHNR and CDR2 FQNEAQ (reference sequence). Trimming took off 3 bases at V and 5 bases at J, with 13 bases between the two ends. The DNA of the CDR3 is TGTGCCAGCAGCTTTAACGGACTATTGACCGGGGAGCTGTTTTTT. This sequence encodes CASSFNGLLTGELFF.